The next 27 T cell receptor beta chains were all read from a single sample in a study of cytomegalovirus exposure and HLA in healthy donors. The study ran its PCR with 60 Vbeta and 13 Jbeta primers. The method was immunoSEQ multiplex PCR; TCRdb's version includes in-frame clones alone and lacks a portion of them. This repertoire includes just under 90,000 clones. Source material: PBMCs. The receptors originated from a girl aged 5 to 17 in good health and CMV-seropositive.

The gene calls are TRBV18 and TRBJ1-1; 7 bases map to TRBD1. The CDR3 is 12 amino acids. Looked up from germline, CDR1 is KGHSH and CDR2 is LQKENI. Unmatched junction bases numbered 5, after V lost 5 bases and J lost 8 bases. DNA of the CDR3: TGTGCCAGCTCAACAGACAGGGACGAAGCTTTCTTT. Amino acid sequence: CASSTDRDEAFF.

The J gene is TRBJ1-6, the V gene TRBV6-1; unclear D gene. This CDR3 is built from 13 residues. V lost 7 bases, J lost 5 bases, and 9 bases lay in between. CDR1 and CDR2 from the germline V gene are MNHNS and SASEGT. Here the CDR3 reads CASTARNNSPLHF. CDR3 DNA sequence: TGTGCCAGCACTGCCAGGAATAATTCACCCCTCCACTTT.

V gene TRBV9 combines with J gene TRBJ1-2; possible D gene TRBD1, 5 bases. The germline gives CDR1 SGDLS, CDR2 YYNGEE. This CDR3 is 13 amino acids long. V gave up 2 bases and J gave up 7 bases, with 12 bases separating them. CDR3 sequence (DNA): TGTGCCAGCAGCGTGCTATTCGGGGGTGGCTACACCTTC. This translates into CASSVLFGGGYTF.

The rearrangement joins TRBV6-6 to TRBJ1-1; 8 bases match TRBD1. Trimming removed 6 bases from V and 0 bases from J; junction bases left unmatched: 9. The CDR3 runs to 16 residues. Germline CDR1 is MNHNY and CDR2 is SVGAGI (reference sequence). The CDR3, as DNA: TGTGCCAGCAGCCACCACCGGACAGGGCTGAACACTGAAGCTTTCTTT. Protein product: CASSHHRTGLNTEAFF.

The chain joins TRBV5-4 to TRBJ1-3, with unresolved D. V was pared by 1 base and J by 0 bases, with 8 bases between. Germline CDR1 is SGHNT and CDR2 is YYREEE (reference sequence). CDR3 length: 15 residues. CDR3 residues: CASSLRGTSGNTIYF. The CDR3 DNA reads as TGTGCCAGCAGCTTGCGGGGAACCTCTGGAAACACCATATATTTT.

The chain is built from TRBV5-1 and TRBJ2-3; 9 bases line up with TRBD1. Germline V gene data show CDR1 as SGHRS and CDR2 as YFSETQ. This CDR3 contains 14 residues. V lost 3 bases, J lost 4 bases, and 3 bases stayed unmatched. The CDR3 loop is CASSWTGVADTQYF. The CDR3 coding sequence is TGCGCCAGCAGCTGGACAGGGGTAGCAGATACGCAGTATTTT. The variable domain in full, completed from reference TRBV5-1 and TRBJ2-3, reads KAGVTQTPRYLIKTRGQQVTLSCSPISGHRSVSWYQQTPGQGLQFLFEYFSETQRNKGNFPGRFSGRQFSNSRSEMNVSTLELGDSALYLCASSWTGVADTQYFGPGTRLTVL.

The chain is built from TRBV5-1 and TRBJ1-2; 9 nucleotides line up with TRBD1. Looked up from germline, CDR1 is SGHRS and CDR2 is YFSETQ. The CDR3 has 14 amino acids. Unmatched junction bases numbered 5, after V lost 4 bases and J lost 4 bases. The chain's CDR3 is CASSGDRAVYGYTF. The CDR3 nucleotides are TGCGCCAGCAGCGGGGACAGGGCGGTCTATGGCTACACCTTC.

V gene TRBV19 combines with J gene TRBJ2-7, with D possibly being TRBD1 (5 bases). The germline V and J ends were trimmed by 3 bases and 3 bases, with 18 bases remaining between them. The V gene's germline CDR1 is LNHDA and CDR2 SQIVND (reference sequence). This CDR3 is built from 16 residues. The CDR3 loop reads CASSISTARVDYEQYF. DNA of the CDR3: TGTGCCAGTAGTATCTCGACAGCGCGCGTTGACTACGAGCAGTACTTC.

The chain employs TRBV27 and TRBJ1-2; unclear D gene. The CDR3 is 16 amino acids. V was cut by 3 bases and J by 3 bases, with 17 bases left in between. Germline CDR1 MNHEY, CDR2 SMNVEV (reference sequence). The CDR3 region has the DNA TGTGCCAGCAGTTTCCAGTTTAGGGTTAGCGACTATGGCTACACCTTC. Translated: CASSFQFRVSDYGYTF.

The chain employs TRBV7-9 and TRBJ1-1; D possibly corresponds to TRBD1 (5 bases). Trimming cost V 7 bases and J 3 bases, with 18 bases left between them. The CDR3 contains 15 residues. Looked up from germline, CDR1 is SEHNR and CDR2 is FQNEAQ (reference sequence). The CDR3 coding sequence is TGTGCCAGCACCAAGCCCAGGGATGGAGACACTGAAGCTTTCTTT. Its protein is CASTKPRDGDTEAFF.

The V call is TRBV6-5, the J call TRBJ1-1; 7 bases line up with TRBD1. Trimming at V came to 2 bases and at J to 1 base, leaving 7 bases not matched to a gene. The CDR3 consists of 16 residues. CDR1 and CDR2 (germline): MNHEY, SVGAGI. CDR3 coding DNA: TGTGCCAGCAGTTACCACTCGCAGGGGGGGAACACTGAAGCTTTCTTT. Its protein is CASSYHSQGGNTEAFF.

V is TRBV13 and J is TRBJ2-1, with 12 bases fitting TRBD2. V lost 1 base and J lost 4; bases outside the gene matches: 5. There are 17 residues in the CDR3. Germline CDR1 and CDR2: PRHDT and FYEKMQ (reference sequence). Written as DNA, the CDR3 is TGTGCCAGCAGCTTAGAAGGACTAGCGGGATCTTACAATGAGCAGTTCTTC. Amino acid sequence: CASSLEGLAGSYNEQFF.

The chain has TRBV19 and TRBJ1-5, with D tentatively TRBD1 (6 bases). The length of the CDR3 is 15 residues. Germline V gives CDR1 LNHDA, CDR2 SQIVND (reference sequence). V lost 1 base and J 5 bases, leaving 12 bases between the germline ends. CDR3 protein: CASSIGGGDYQPQHF. The CDR3 nucleotides are TGTGCCAGTAGTATAGGAGGGGGGGACTATCAGCCCCAGCATTTT. The full variable domain, its missing parts supplied by reference TRBV19 and TRBJ1-5, is DGGITQSPKYLFRKEGQNVTLSCEQNLNHDAMYWYRQDPGQGLRLIYYSQIVNDFQKGDIAEGYSVSREKKESFPLTVTSAQKNPTAFYLCASSIGGGDYQPQHFGDGTRLSIL.

The J gene is TRBJ2-5, the V gene TRBV9; 9 bases fit TRBD1. Trimming removed 0 bases from V and 2 bases from J; junction bases left unmatched: 5. The CDR3 runs 16 residues. Germline V gene sequence: CDR1 SGDLS, CDR2 YYNGEE. CDR3 amino acids: CASSVGTGARQETQYF. CDR3 nucleotides: TGTGCCAGCAGCGTAGGGACAGGGGCCAGACAAGAGACCCAGTACTTC. The entire variable domain, with the rest obtained from reference TRBV9 and TRBJ2-5, is as follows: DSGVTQTPKHLITATGQRVTLRCSPRSGDLSVYWYQQSLDQGLQFLIQYYNGEERAKGNILERFSAQQFPDLHSELNLSSLELGDSALYFCASSVGTGARQETQYFGPGTRLLVL.

For the CDR3, the DNA is TGTGCCAGCAGCCAACCAGGATTTGAACGAAACACCGGGGAGCTGTTTTTT. As protein: CASSQPGFERNTGELFF. This chain joins TRBV14 and TRBJ2-2; D not resolved. Between the trimmed V and J ends, which lost 2 bases and 2 bases, there was a span of 15 bases. The CDR3 is made up of 17 amino acids. Germline V gene sequence: CDR1 SGHDN, CDR2 FVKESK.

This rearrangement joins TRBV6-5 to TRBJ1-2; 8 positions agree with TRBD1. There are 15 residues in the CDR3. CDR1 is MNHEY, CDR2 SVGAGI, per germline. Unmatched junction bases numbered 2, after V lost 0 bases and J lost 2 bases. The CDR3 bases are TGTGCCAGCAGTTACTCGCGACAGGGGAACTATGGCTACACCTTC. Amino acids: CASSYSRQGNYGYTF.

This chain uses TRBV7-6 with TRBJ2-3; 8 nucleotides align to TRBD2. The V gene end was trimmed by 5 bases and the J gene end by 1 base; junction bases not matched to a gene: 8. Germline-derived CDR1 and CDR2 are SGHVS and FNYEAQ. The CDR3 spans 16 residues. The CDR3 bases are TGTGCCAGCAGCCTTGGACTAGCAGGGGGCACAGATACGCAGTATTTT. Encoded protein: CASSLGLAGGTDTQYF.

The rearrangement uses TRBV9 and TRBJ1-2; tentatively, D is TRBD1 (5 bases). The CDR3 runs 15 residues. V lost 0 bases and J lost 8, with 17 bases in between. The germline gives CDR1 SGDLS, CDR2 YYNGEE. CDR3 loop: CASSVVDGGGGGYTF. The CDR3 DNA reads TGTGCCAGCAGCGTAGTTGATGGGGGTGGAGGGGGCTACACCTTC. Full variable domain (remainder filled in from reference TRBV9 and TRBJ1-2): DSGVTQTPKHLITATGQRVTLRCSPRSGDLSVYWYQQSLDQGLQFLIQYYNGEERAKGNILERFSAQQFPDLHSELNLSSLELGDSALYFCASSVVDGGGGGYTFGSGTRLTVV.

This chain connects TRBV6-5 to TRBJ2-1, with no clear D. Germline loops: CDR1 MNHEY, CDR2 SVGAGI. This CDR3 is 15 amino acids long. The V and J ends lost 1 base and 5 bases respectively, with 12 bases between them. CDR3 sequence (DNA): TGTGCCAGCAGTTACTTGACGGGTAAGGACAATGAGCAGTTCTTC. Its translation is CASSYLTGKDNEQFF.

This chain connects TRBV7-6 to TRBJ2-2; the D is unclear. The V end lost 1 base, the J end lost 7 bases, and 7 bases lay between the germline ends. The CDR3 extends over 13 amino acids. Germline CDR1 and CDR2: SGHVS and FNYEAQ. CDR3 DNA: TGTGCCAGCAGCTTAGTTGAGGTCGGGGAGCTGTTTTTT. Translated, it gives CASSLVEVGELFF. The whole variable domain, filled in from reference TRBV7-6 and TRBJ2-2, reads GAGVSQSPRYKVTKRGQDVALRCDPISGHVSLYWYRQALGQGPEFLTYFNYEAQQDKSGLPNDRFSAERPEGSISTLTIQRTEQRDSAMYRCASSLVEVGELFFGEGSRLTVL.

The CDR3 loop reads CASSQVRAGALTDTQYF. The CDR3 DNA sequence: TGTGCCAGCAGCCAAGTTCGAGCGGGAGCGCTCACAGATACGCAGTATTTT. The V call is TRBV4-2, the J call TRBJ2-3, with 8 positions matching TRBD2. V lost 1 base and J lost 2; bases outside the gene matches: 8. The CDR3 is 17 amino acids. Per the germline V gene, CDR1 is LGHNA and CDR2 is YNFKEQ.

CDR3 sequence reads: CASRAGQGAVVGYTF. The CDR3 DNA reads TGTGCCAGCAGGGCCGGACAGGGCGCAGTGGTTGGCTACACCTTC. The chain employs TRBV28 and TRBJ1-2, with 8 bases aligning to TRBD1. This CDR3 has 15 amino acids. Germline V lookup: CDR1 MDHEN, CDR2 SYDVKM. Trimming removed 6 bases from V and 7 bases from J; junction bases left unmatched: 13.

This rearrangement joins TRBV29-1 to TRBJ1-2, with D tentatively TRBD1 (6 bases). V was pared by 7 bases and J by 2 bases, with 14 bases between. Germline CDR1 SQVTM, CDR2 ANQGSEA. This CDR3 is 13 amino acids long. The CDR3 spells CSARAGDNYGYTF. The CDR3 nucleotides are TGCAGCGCCAGGGCAGGGGACAACTATGGCTACACCTTC.

This sequence joins TRBV7-9 and TRBJ2-5; 9 bases agree with TRBD2. The germline gives CDR1 SEHNR, CDR2 FQNEAQ (reference sequence). V was clipped by 5 bases and J by 1 base; unmatched bases: 8. The CDR3 spans 16 residues. This CDR3 reads CASSPPIAGAQETQYF. DNA for the CDR3: TGTGCCAGCAGCCCGCCCATAGCGGGAGCCCAAGAGACCCAGTACTTC.

The chain recombines TRBV14 with TRBJ2-5; possible D gene TRBD1, 6 bases. V lost 0 bases, J lost 5 bases, and 10 bases lay in between. This CDR3 is 14 amino acids long. CDR1 and CDR2 from the germline V gene are SGHDN and FVKESK. CDR3 nucleotides: TGTGCCAGCAGCCAAGACGCAGGGGTGGAGACCCAGTACTTC. This codes for CASSQDAGVETQYF. The whole variable domain, filled in from reference TRBV14 and TRBJ2-5, reads EAGVTQFPSHSVIEKGQTVTLRCDPISGHDNLYWYRRVMGKEIKFLLHFVKESKQDESGMPNNRFLAERTGGTYSTLKVQPAELEDSGVYFCASSQDAGVETQYFGPGTRLLVL.

The CDR3 loop reads CASSQDNTGNYGYTF. Written as DNA, the CDR3 is TGCGCCAGCAGCCAAGACAATACAGGGAACTATGGCTACACCTTC. The V call is TRBV4-3, the J call TRBJ1-2; D possibly corresponds to TRBD1 (6 bases). Trimming stripped 0 bases from V and 2 bases from J, with 10 bases between. This CDR3 has 15 residues. Per the germline V gene, CDR1 is LGHNA and CDR2 is YSLEER.

The V call is TRBV5-4, the J call TRBJ2-3; D remains ambiguous. The V end lost 4 bases, the J end lost 3 bases, and 6 bases lay between the germline ends. Germline V gene sequence: CDR1 SGHNT, CDR2 YYREEE (reference sequence). The length of the CDR3 is 12 residues. The CDR3 nucleotides are TGTGCCAGCAGCCAACAAACAGATACGCAGTATTTT. Amino acid sequence: CASSQQTDTQYF.